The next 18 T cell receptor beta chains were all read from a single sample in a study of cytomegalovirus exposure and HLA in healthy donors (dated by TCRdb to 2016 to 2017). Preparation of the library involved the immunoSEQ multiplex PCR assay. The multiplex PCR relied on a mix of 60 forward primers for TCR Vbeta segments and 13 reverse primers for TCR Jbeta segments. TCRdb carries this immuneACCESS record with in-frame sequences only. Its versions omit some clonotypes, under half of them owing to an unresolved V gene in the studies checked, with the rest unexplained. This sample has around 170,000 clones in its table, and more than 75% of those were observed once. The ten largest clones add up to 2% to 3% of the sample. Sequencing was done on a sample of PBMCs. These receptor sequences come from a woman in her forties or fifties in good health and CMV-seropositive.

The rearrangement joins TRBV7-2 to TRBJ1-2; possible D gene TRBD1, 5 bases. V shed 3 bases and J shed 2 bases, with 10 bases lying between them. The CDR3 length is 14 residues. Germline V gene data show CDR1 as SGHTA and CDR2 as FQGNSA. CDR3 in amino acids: CASSLVGGNYGYTF. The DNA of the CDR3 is TGTGCCAGCAGCTTGGTGGGGGGGAACTATGGCTACACCTTC. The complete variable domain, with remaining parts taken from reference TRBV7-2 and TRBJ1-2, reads GAGVSQSPSNKVTEKGKDVELRCDPISGHTALYWYRQSLGQGLEFLIYFQGNSAPDKSGLPSDRFSAERTGGSVSTLTIQRTQQEDSAVYLCASSLVGGNYGYTFGSGTRLTVV.

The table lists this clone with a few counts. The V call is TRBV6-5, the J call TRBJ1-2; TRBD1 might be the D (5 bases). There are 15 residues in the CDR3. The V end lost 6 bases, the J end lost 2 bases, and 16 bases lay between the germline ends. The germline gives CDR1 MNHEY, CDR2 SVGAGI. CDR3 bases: TGTGCCAGCAGGAGCCCCAGGGAATCGAACTATGGCTACACCTTC. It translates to CASRSPRESNYGYTF.

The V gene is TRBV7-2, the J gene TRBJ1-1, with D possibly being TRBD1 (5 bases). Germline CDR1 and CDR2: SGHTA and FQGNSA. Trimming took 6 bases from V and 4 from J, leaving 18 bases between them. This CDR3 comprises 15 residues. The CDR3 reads CASRGGEVGGTEAFF. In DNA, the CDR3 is TGTGCCAGCAGGGGGGGGGAGGTCGGGGGCACTGAAGCTTTCTTT.

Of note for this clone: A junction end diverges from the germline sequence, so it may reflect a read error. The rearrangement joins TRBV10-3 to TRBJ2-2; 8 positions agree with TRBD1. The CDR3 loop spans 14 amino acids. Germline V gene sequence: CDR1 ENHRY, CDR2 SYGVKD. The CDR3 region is CAVRQGKNTGELFF. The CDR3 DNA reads TGTGCCGTCAGACAGGGGAAGAACACCGGGGAGCTGTTTTTT.

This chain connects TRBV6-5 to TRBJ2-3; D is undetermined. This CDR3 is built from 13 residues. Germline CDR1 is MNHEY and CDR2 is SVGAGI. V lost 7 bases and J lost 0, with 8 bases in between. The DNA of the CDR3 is TGTGCCAGCACGGCGGATAGCACAGATACGCAGTATTTT. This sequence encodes CASTADSTDTQYF.

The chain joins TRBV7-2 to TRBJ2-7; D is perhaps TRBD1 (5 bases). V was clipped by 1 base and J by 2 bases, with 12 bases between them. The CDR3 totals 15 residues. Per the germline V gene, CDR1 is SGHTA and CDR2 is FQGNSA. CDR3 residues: CASSLGLDSAYEQYF. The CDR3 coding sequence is TGTGCCAGCAGCTTAGGGTTAGACAGCGCCTACGAGCAGTACTTC.

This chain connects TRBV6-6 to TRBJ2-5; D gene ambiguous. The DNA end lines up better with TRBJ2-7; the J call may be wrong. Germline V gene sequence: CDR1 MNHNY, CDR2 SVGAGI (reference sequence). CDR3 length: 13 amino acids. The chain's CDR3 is CASSYSPANEQYF. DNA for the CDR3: TGTGCCAGCAGTTACTCCCCCGCTAACGAGCAGTACTTC.

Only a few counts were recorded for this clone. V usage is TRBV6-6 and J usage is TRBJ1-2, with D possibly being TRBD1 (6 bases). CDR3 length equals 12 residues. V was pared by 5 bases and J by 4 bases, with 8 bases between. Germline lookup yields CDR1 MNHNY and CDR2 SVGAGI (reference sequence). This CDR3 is CASSDRSYGYTF. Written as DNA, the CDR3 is TGTGCCAGCAGTGACAGGAGCTATGGCTACACCTTC.

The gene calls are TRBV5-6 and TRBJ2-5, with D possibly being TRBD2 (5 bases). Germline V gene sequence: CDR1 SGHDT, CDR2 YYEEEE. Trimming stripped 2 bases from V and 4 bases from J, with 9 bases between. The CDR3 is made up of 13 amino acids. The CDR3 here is CASSFSGGETQYF. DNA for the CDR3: TGTGCCAGCAGCTTCAGCGGAGGAGAGACCCAGTACTTC.

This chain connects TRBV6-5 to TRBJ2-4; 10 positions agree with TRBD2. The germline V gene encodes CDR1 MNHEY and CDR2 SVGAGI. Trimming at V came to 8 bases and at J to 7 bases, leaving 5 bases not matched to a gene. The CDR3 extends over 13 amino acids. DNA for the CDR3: TGTGCCAGCCGAGCGGGGGGGATCAACATTCAGTACTTC. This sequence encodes CASRAGGINIQYF.

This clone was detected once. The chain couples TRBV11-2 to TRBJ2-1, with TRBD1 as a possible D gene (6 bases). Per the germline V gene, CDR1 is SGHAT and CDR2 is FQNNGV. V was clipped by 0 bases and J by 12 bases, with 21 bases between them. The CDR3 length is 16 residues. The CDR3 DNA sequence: TGTGCCAGCAGCTTAGATCTAATCAGACAGGAGAGGGGGCAGTTCTTC. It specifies CASSLDLIRQERGQFF.

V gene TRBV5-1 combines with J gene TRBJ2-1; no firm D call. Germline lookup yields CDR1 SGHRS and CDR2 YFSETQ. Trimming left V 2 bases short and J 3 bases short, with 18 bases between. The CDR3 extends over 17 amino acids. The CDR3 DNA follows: TGCGCCAGCAGCTTATTCCCAGGTGATCTTAACTACAATGAGCAGTTCTTC. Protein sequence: CASSLFPGDLNYNEQFF. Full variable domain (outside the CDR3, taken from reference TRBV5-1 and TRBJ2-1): KAGVTQTPRYLIKTRGQQVTLSCSPISGHRSVSWYQQTPGQGLQFLFEYFSETQRNKGNFPGRFSGRQFSNSRSEMNVSTLELGDSALYLCASSLFPGDLNYNEQFFGPGTRLTVL.

The DNA for the CDR3 is TGTGCCAGCAGTGAAGTGGGGACAGGGGGCATTGAGACCCAGTACTTC. Its translation: CASSEVGTGGIETQYF. V usage is TRBV2 and J usage is TRBJ2-5; 12 nucleotides agree with TRBD1. This CDR3 region has 16 residues. V shed 1 base and J 5 bases; nucleotides not matched to a gene: 5. Germline-derived CDR1 and CDR2 are SNHLY and FYNNEI.

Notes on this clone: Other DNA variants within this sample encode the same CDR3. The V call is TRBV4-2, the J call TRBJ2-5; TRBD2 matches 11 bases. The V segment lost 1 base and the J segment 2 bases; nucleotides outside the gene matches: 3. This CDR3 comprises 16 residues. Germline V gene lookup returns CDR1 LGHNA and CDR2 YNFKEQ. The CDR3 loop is CASSQGLAGGQETQYF. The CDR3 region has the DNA TGTGCCAGCAGCCAAGGCCTAGCGGGGGGACAAGAGACCCAGTACTTC.

CDR3 residues: CASSRLTQGGYTF. CDR3 nucleotides: TGCGCCAGCAGCCGATTAACACAGGGGGGCTACACCTTC. The chain recombines TRBV4-1 with TRBJ1-2; 7 bases are shared with TRBD1. After removal of 4 bases from V and 8 bases from J, the junction contained 7 bases not matched to a gene. The CDR3 spans 13 residues. The germline gives CDR1 MGHRA, CDR2 YSYEKL.

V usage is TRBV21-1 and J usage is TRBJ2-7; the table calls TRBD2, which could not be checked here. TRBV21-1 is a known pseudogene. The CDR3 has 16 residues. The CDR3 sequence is CASSKAGGGSSYEQYF. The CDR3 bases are TGTGCCAGCAGCAAAGCGGGAGGGGGGAGCTCCTACGAGCAGTACTTC.

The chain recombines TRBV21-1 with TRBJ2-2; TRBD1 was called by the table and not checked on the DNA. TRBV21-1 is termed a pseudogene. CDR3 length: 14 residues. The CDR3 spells CASGGTGDTGELFF. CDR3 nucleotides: TGTGCCAGCGGGGGGACAGGGGACACCGGGGAGCTGTTTTTT.

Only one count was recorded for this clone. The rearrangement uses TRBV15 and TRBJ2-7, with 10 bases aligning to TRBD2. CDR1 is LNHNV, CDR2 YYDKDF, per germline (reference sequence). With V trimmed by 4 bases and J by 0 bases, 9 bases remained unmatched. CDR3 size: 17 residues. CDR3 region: CATSKKRGGLSSYEQYF. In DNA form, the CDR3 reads TGTGCCACCAGCAAAAAGCGGGGGGGACTTAGCTCCTACGAGCAGTACTTC.